This T cell receptor beta chain was retrieved from a study of cytomegalovirus exposure and HLA in healthy donors. The PCR had 60 Vbeta and 13 Jbeta primers. Produced via immunoSEQ multiplex PCR; TCRdb's table is partial and in-frame only. This sample's table has some 150,000 clones. Germline CDR1 is SGHTA and CDR2 is FQGTGA. Germline trimming cut 3 bases from V and 7 bases from J; bases unmatched to any gene: 8. This CDR3 is 15 amino acids long. The receptor was isolated from a woman aged 18-30 years in good health and CMV-seronegative. Source material: PBMCs. This chain uses TRBV7-3 with TRBJ2-1, with 8 nucleotides matching TRBD2. The DNA of the CDR3 is TGTGCCAGCAGCTTTGGACTAGCTAGGGGAAATGAGCAGTTCTTC. Translating gives CASSFGLARGNEQFF.